This T cell receptor (beta chain) was obtained from a study of T cell responses to AZD1222 COVID-19 vaccine. Study-level findings and limits: With two AZD1222 doses given, Spike-specific TCR breadth and depth both rose.

As concerns this clone: The antigen is undetermined.

Some second doses came at about 4 weeks and others at about 12 weeks; these were pooled. Sequenced by immunoSEQ multiplex PCR; TCRdb stores in-frame clones only, minus some. The sample consists of tens of thousands of clones, 83% of them appearing once. The V gene's germline CDR1 is SGHTA and CDR2 FQGNSA. CDR3 length equals 15 residues. Between the trimmed V and J ends, which lost 6 bases and 3 bases, there was a span of 14 bases. The V gene is TRBV7-2, the J gene TRBJ1-4, with a weak D call TRBD1 (5 bases). The TCR comes from an adult who received the AZD1222 COVID-19 vaccine. This specimen consisted of peripheral blood, obtained 28 days after the second AZD1222 dose. CDR3 coding DNA: TGTGCCAGCAGGGGGGGAATTGGGGCTAATGAAAAACTGTTTTTT. Its protein is CASRGGIGANEKLFF.